These 20 T cell receptor beta chains were sequenced from one sample in a study of blood T cells in healthy people across ages. For the second PCR, which ran for roughly 7 to 11 cycles, a sample-barcoded 5' primer and a J-beta primer mix were used. TCRdb re-called the 5' RACE reads through MiXCR, storing one row per CDR3 protein. The top ten clones hold around 23% of a sample with 1.8 million or so distinct CDR3 sequences, about 39% of them seen once. The sequencing input was blood. These receptors all come from a human donor in good health.

The rearrangement joins TRBV20-1 to TRBJ2-1; TRBD1 matches 9 bases. This CDR3 region has 14 residues. V lost 5 bases to trimming and J lost 4 bases; unmatched junction nucleotides: 6. The germline CDR1 and CDR2 sequences are DFQATT and SNEGSKA (reference sequence). The CDR3 DNA sequence: TGCAGTGCTGGGAGACAGGGGGGATACAATGAGCAGTTCTTC. This translates into CSAGRQGGYNEQFF.

This clonotype has a handful of counts. The chain employs TRBV20-1 and TRBJ2-5; D remains unclear. The last part of the DNA fits TRBJ2-7 better; the J call may be wrong. Germline V CDR1 and CDR2: DFQATT, SNEGSKA (reference sequence). The CDR3 is 12 amino acids. CDR3 DNA: TGCAGTGCTAGAGATCTGTGGTACGAGCAGTACTTC. It is translated as CSARDLWYEQYF.

The J gene is TRBJ2-1, the V gene TRBV7-2; 7 positions match TRBD2. The V segment lost 1 base and the J segment 5 bases; nucleotides outside the gene matches: 11. The CDR3 is made up of 17 amino acids. Germline values: CDR1 SGHTA, CDR2 FQGNSA. CDR3 sequence: CASSLVGGLGRNNEQFF. The CDR3 bases are TGTGCCAGCAGCTTAGTGGGTGGACTAGGACGGAACAATGAGCAGTTCTTC.

The CDR3 DNA follows: TGTGCCAGCAGTTACTTCGGGCAGGGCCCAGATACGCAGTATTTT. Its translation: CASSYFGQGPDTQYF. V and J are TRBV6-2 or TRBV6-3 and TRBJ2-3; possible D gene TRBD1, 5 bases. V lost 1 base, J lost 4 bases, and 12 bases lay in between. The CDR3 loop spans 15 amino acids. The germline V gene has CDR1 MNHEY and CDR2 SVGEGT.

This clonotype turned up a few times. The chain employs TRBV5-1 and TRBJ2-3; D might be TRBD1 or TRBD2, each matching 7 bases. Trimming shortened V by 5 bases and J by 6 bases, and 22 bases separated the two germline ends. The CDR3 spans 16 residues. Germline CDR1 reads SGHRS; CDR2 reads YFSETQ. The CDR3 region is CASSRSGTAVADTQYF. The CDR3 DNA follows: TGCGCCAGCAGTCGAAGCGGGACAGCCGTGGCGGATACGCAGTATTTT.

The rearrangement links TRBV29-1 to TRBJ2-5, with D tentatively TRBD1 or TRBD2 (6 bases each). Deletions cut 6 bases from V and 5 bases from J, with 19 bases between. The CDR3 covers 14 residues. CDR1 SQVTM and CDR2 ANQGSEA come from the germline V gene. In DNA, the CDR3 is TGCAGCGTCAATCGGAGGGGGACAATGGAGACCCAGTACTTC. Amino acids: CSVNRRGTMETQYF.

The V call is TRBV4-3, the J call TRBJ2-1; 11 nucleotides agree with TRBD2. V lost 3 bases and J lost 5; bases outside the gene matches: 9. Germline V CDR1 and CDR2: LGHNA, YSLEER. The CDR3 runs 17 residues. CDR3 DNA: TGCGCCAGCAGCCAGACTAGCGGGGCCCTCTATCACAATGAGCAGTTCTTC. It yields the protein CASSQTSGALYHNEQFF.

Remarks on this clonotype: At one end, the junction sequence differs from germline, possibly due to a read error. The chain uses TRBV4-3 and TRBJ2-1; 9 bases agree with TRBD1. This CDR3 has 16 residues. Germline V gene sequence: CDR1 LGHNA, CDR2 YSLEER. CDR3 in DNA: TGCGCCAGCGGCCAGAGTTCCACACAGGGGGCGCATGAGCAGTTCTTC. Translating it yields CASGQSSTQGAHEQFF.

V gene TRBV7-2 combines with J gene TRBJ1-2; D gene uncertain. This CDR3 region has 14 residues. Trimming left V 7 bases short and J 4 bases short, with 16 bases between. CDR1 is SGHTA and CDR2 is FQGNSA in the germline V gene. CDR3 bases: TGTGCCAGCACCCTCCCAGGTGGCGGCTATGGCTACACCTTC. It translates to CASTLPGGGYGYTF.

About this clonotype itself: No conserved phenylalanine or tryptophan is present at the end of the CDR3, so a read error is the likely explanation. The rearrangement joins TRBV12-5 to TRBJ2-3; tentative D call: TRBD2 (6 bases). CDR3 length: 16 residues. Trimming stripped 1 base from V and 0 bases from J, with 11 bases between. CDR1 is LGHNT and CDR2 is FRNRAP in the germline V gene. CDR3: CASGLEPRESTDTQYC. CDR3 nucleotides: TGTGCTAGTGGTTTGGAGCCACGGGAGAGCACAGATACGCAGTATTGT.

The J gene is TRBJ1-1, the V gene TRBV5-1, with D perhaps matching TRBD1 (5 bases). The CDR3 runs 15 residues. Germline V CDR1 and CDR2: SGHRS, YFSETQ. Trimming took off 5 bases at V and 4 bases at J, with 18 bases between the two ends. CDR3 coding DNA: TGCGCCAGCAGTAAAGAACGGCTCGGGGGCACTGAAGCTTTCTTT. Translating it yields CASSKERLGGTEAFF.

CDR3 region: CSAFGGSGTDTQYF. The CDR3 nucleotides read TGCAGTGCTTTCGGGGGATCGGGCACAGATACGCAGTATTTT. This chain uses TRBV20-1 with TRBJ2-3; a possible D gene is TRBD2 (6 bases). The V end lost 5 bases, the J end lost 1 base, and 13 bases lay between the germline ends. CDR1 is DFQATT, CDR2 SNEGSKA, per germline (reference sequence). The CDR3 is made up of 14 amino acids.

This clonotype was seen more than once but under ten times. This chain connects TRBV6-1 to TRBJ2-7; D remains ambiguous. Per the germline V gene, CDR1 is MNHNS and CDR2 is SASEGT. The CDR3 is 14 residues long. V was trimmed by 7 bases and J by 0 bases, leaving 13 bases between them. As DNA, the CDR3 is TGTGCCAGCATCCAGGACGGGCGCTCCTACGAGCAGTACTTC. Amino acid sequence: CASIQDGRSYEQYF.

The rearrangement links TRBV6-5 to TRBJ2-1; 10 bases align to TRBD2. V lost 5 bases to trimming and J lost 7 bases; unmatched junction nucleotides: 11. Looked up from germline, CDR1 is MNHEY and CDR2 is SVGAGI. The CDR3 has 16 residues. CDR3 DNA: TGTGCCAGCAGTCCATCCGTTAGCGGGGGGCATAATGAGCAGTTCTTC. As protein: CASSPSVSGGHNEQFF.

The chain carries TRBV4-3 and TRBJ1-4, with a possible D match to TRBD1 (5 bases). The germline CDR1 and CDR2 sequences are LGHNA and YSLEER. V lost 0 bases, J lost 9 bases, and 17 bases lay in between. CDR3 length: 16 amino acids. As DNA, the CDR3 is TGCGCCAGCAGCCAAGAGTCGGGGCAGGGTTCCAAAAAACTGTTTTTT. Translated: CASSQESGQGSKKLFF.

The V call is TRBV11-3, the J call TRBJ2-4; the match to TRBD2 covers 16 bases. With V trimmed by 5 bases and J by 0 bases, 7 bases remained unmatched. Germline V gene sequence: CDR1 SGHNT, CDR2 YENEEA. This CDR3 contains 19 residues. The CDR3 protein is CASSKTGLAGGKAKNIQYF. For the CDR3, the DNA is TGTGCCAGCAGCAAAACGGGACTAGCGGGGGGGAAAGCCAAAAACATTCAGTACTTC.

This clonotype was counted between two and nine times. The chain is built from TRBV29-1 and TRBJ2-7; TRBD1 matches at 11 bases. Germline assignment: CDR1 SQVTM and CDR2 ANQGSEA. The CDR3 has 14 residues. The junction had 5 bases not matched to a gene; V was cut back by 4 bases and J by 3 bases. CDR3 DNA sequence: TGCAGCGTTGGAGGGGGACAGGGGGGCTACGAGCAGTACTTC. This translates into CSVGGGQGGYEQYF.

The chain uses TRBV29-1 and TRBJ2-7, with 8 bases that match TRBD1. This CDR3 has 15 residues. V shed 3 bases and J 3 bases; nucleotides not matched to a gene: 10. The germline V gene has CDR1 SQVTM and CDR2 ANQGSEA. This chain's CDR3 is CSVEAVAGGRYEQYF. CDR3 nucleotides: TGCAGCGTTGAGGCTGTGGCAGGGGGCCGCTACGAGCAGTACTTC.

This clonotype was counted only a few times. The rearrangement links TRBV12-3 or TRBV12-4 to TRBJ1-2; no definite D call. V was cut by 4 bases and J by 1 base, with 10 bases left in between. The CDR3 spans 14 residues. CDR3 bases: TGTGCCAGCAGTTACAATGTAAATAACTATGGCTACACCTTC. This translates into CASSYNVNNYGYTF.

In this sample, this clonotype turned up a few times. V gene TRBV20-1 combines with J gene TRBJ2-3, with 12 positions matching TRBD2. V lost 0 bases to trimming and J lost 2 bases; unmatched junction nucleotides: 12. The germline V gene encodes CDR1 DFQATT and CDR2 SNEGSKA (reference sequence). The CDR3 is 19 residues long. CDR3 bases: TGCAGTGCTAGAGAATGGACTAGCGGGGCAATGTACTCCACAGATACGCAGTATTTT. Protein: CSAREWTSGAMYSTDTQYF.